Listed below are T cell receptor beta chains from one sample, sequenced in a study of CD8+ T cells in alopecia areata. The data were produced by immunoSEQ multiplex PCR, yet TCRdb's version contains in-frame clones alone and is incomplete. The repertoire holds 100,000 to 150,000 clones, with roughly 54% as singletons. This sample comprised CD4+ T cells sorted from blood, obtained at week 0. These receptor sequences come from a human donor with alopecia areata. Each CDR3 is given with its conserved first and last residue. Fields, in order: CDR3 length, J gene, V gene, D gene, clone size, CDR3 protein, CDR3 DNA. The D gene is left open where the match is weak. The size field is filled for only some rows; it gives once, few, many or a size class.

>14|TRBJ2-7|TRBV11-3|TRBD1|.
CASSPTGTTYEQYF
TGTGCCAGCAGCCCGACAGGGACGACCTACGAGCAGTACTTC
>15|TRBJ2-1|TRBV5-1|TRBD1|.
CASSHSGGAPHEQFF
TGCGCCAGCAGCCACTCAGGGGGCGCACCCCATGAGCAGTTCTTC
>13|TRBJ1-1|TRBV9|.|.
CASSVQGGTEAFF
TGTGCCAGCAGCGTACAGGGCGGCACTGAAGCTTTCTTT
>16|TRBJ2-7|TRBV23-1|TRBD1|few
CASSRPTGTEAYEQYF
TGCGCCAGCAGTCGGCCAACCGGGACAGAAGCCTACGAGCAGTACTTC
>14|TRBJ2-5|TRBV5-1|.|.
CASSLLGQGETQYF
TGCGCCAGCAGCCTCCTGGGCCAAGGGGAGACCCAGTACTTC
>14|TRBJ1-6|TRBV7-3|.|few
CASSREGPSSPLHF
TGTGCCAGCAGCCGAGAGGGCCCCTCTTCACCCCTCCACTTT
>14|TRBJ2-2|TRBV28|TRBD1|few
CASSRDRGYGELFF
TGTGCCAGCAGCCGAGACAGGGGTTACGGGGAGCTGTTTTTT
>15|TRBJ2-7|TRBV5-1|TRBD1|.
CASSPGQSDGHEQYF
TGCGCCAGCAGCCCGGGACAGTCGGACGGCCACGAGCAGTACTTC
>18|TRBJ2-7|TRBV23-1|TRBD1|.
CASSQADRESEFVYEQYF
TGCGCCAGCAGTCAAGCTGACAGGGAGAGCGAATTTGTCTACGAGCAGTACTTC
>14|TRBJ2-1|TRBV5-6|TRBD2|.
CASSLAGLANEQFF
TGTGCCAGCAGCTTGGCGGGACTAGCCAATGAGCAGTTCTTC
>14|TRBJ2-1|TRBV7-3|TRBD2|few
CASSAGLDYNEQFF
TGTGCCAGCAGCGCCGGACTAGACTACAATGAGCAGTTCTTC
>11|TRBJ1-1|TRBV29-1|.|.
CSSLSGTEAFF
TGCAGCTCCCTGTCGGGGACTGAAGCTTTCTTT
>14|TRBJ2-7|TRBV27|.|.
CASRTRDEAYEQYF
TGTGCCAGCAGGACCCGGGACGAAGCCTACGAGCAGTACTTC
>14|TRBJ2-1|TRBV9|.|few
CASSVEQASNEQFF
TGTGCCAGCAGCGTAGAGCAAGCGTCGAATGAGCAGTTCTTC
>16|TRBJ1-2|TRBV7-2|TRBD1|few
CASSPPTGSANYGYTF
TGTGCCAGCAGCCCGCCGACAGGGAGCGCTAACTATGGCTACACCTTC
>14|TRBJ1-1|TRBV18|.|.
CASSPRGSGTEAFF
TGTGCCAGCTCACCAAGAGGCAGCGGGACTGAAGCTTTCTTT
>13|TRBJ2-3|TRBV7-2|.|.
CASSLPSTDTQYF
TGTGCCAGCAGCTTACCCAGCACAGATACGCAGTATTTT
>17|TRBJ2-7|TRBV7-2|TRBD2|.
CASSSGLAGGMSYEQYF
TGTGCCAGCAGCTCCGGACTAGCGGGAGGCATGTCCTACGAGCAGTACTTC
>14|TRBJ2-4|TRBV6-9|.|few
CASSYSQAKNIQYF
TGTGCCAGCAGTTATTCGCAAGCCAAAAACATTCAGTACTTC
>15|TRBJ1-4|TRBV23-1|.|few
CASSQCRVGGEKLFF
TGCGCCAGCAGTCAATGCCGGGTCGGCGGTGAAAAACTGTTTTTT
>17|TRBJ2-2|TRBV5-4|TRBD2|few
CASSGSGTYANTGELFF
TGTGCCAGCAGCGGAAGCGGGACTTACGCGAACACCGGGGAGCTGTTTTTT
>14|TRBJ1-3|TRBV5-1|.|few
CASSLEGIDGTIYF
TGCGCCAGCAGCTTGGAGGGGATTGATGGCACCATATATTTT
>16|TRBJ2-3|TRBV4-2|.|.
CASSQDKRGKTDTQYF
TGTGCCAGCAGCCAAGATAAGAGGGGGAAGACAGATACGCAGTATTTT
>16|TRBJ2-1|TRBV5-1|TRBD2|.
CASSLDVAGAYNEQFF
TGCGCCAGCAGCTTGGATGTAGCGGGAGCGTACAATGAGCAGTTCTTC
>17|TRBJ1-5|TRBV4-1|.|.
CASSQGTQASSNQPQHF
TGCGCCAGCAGCCAAGGGACACAAGCTTCTAGCAATCAGCCCCAGCATTTT
>16|TRBJ1-1|TRBV4-1|.|.
CASSQAGAALNTEAFF
TGCGCCAGCAGCCAAGCTGGGGCAGCCCTGAACACTGAAGCTTTCTTT
>12|TRBJ2-7|TRBV9|.|.
CASSVSRGQQYF
TGTGCCAGCAGCGTATCCCGGGGACAGCAGTACTTC
>12|TRBJ2-1|TRBV28|.|few
CASSFRGRGLFF
TGTGCCAGCAGTTTCCGGGGGCGCGGGCTGTTCTTC
>11|TRBJ2-7|TRBV2|.|.
CASSDKVEQYF
TGTGCCAGCAGTGATAAGGTCGAGCAGTACTTC
>14|TRBJ2-1|TRBV5-1|.|few
CASSSGQSYNEQFF
TGCGCCAGCAGCTCTGGACAGTCCTACAATGAGCAGTTCTTC
>16|TRBJ2-5|TRBV4-3|TRBD1|few
CASSHDLRDRGETQYF
TGCGCCAGCAGCCACGACCTCCGGGACAGGGGAGAGACCCAGTACTTC
>14|TRBJ2-2|TRBV29-1|TRBD1|.
CSVRTGTEGGELFF
TGCAGCGTTCGAACAGGGACAGAGGGCGGGGAGCTGTTTTTT
>14|TRBJ2-3|TRBV7-3|TRBD1|.
CASSSTGGLDTQYF
TGTGCCAGCAGCTCGACAGGGGGCCTAGATACGCAGTATTTT
>12|TRBJ2-7|TRBV29-1|.|.
CSVTGQTYEQYF
TGCAGCGTTACCGGACAGACCTACGAGCAGTACTTC
>16|TRBJ2-3|TRBV7-2|TRBD2|.
CASSGGTSGSTDTQYF
TGTGCCAGCAGCGGAGGGACTAGCGGAAGCACAGATACGCAGTATTTT
>14|TRBJ2-5|TRBV29-1|.|.
CSVAYRPGKETQYF
TGCAGCGTTGCTTACAGGCCGGGAAAAGAGACCCAGTACTTC
>16|TRBJ2-3|TRBV4-1|.|.
CASSQEGGAGTDTQYF
TGCGCCAGCAGCCAAGAAGGGGGGGCCGGCACAGATACGCAGTATTTT
>12|TRBJ2-5|TRBV18|.|.
CASSGPKETQYF
TGTGCCAGCTCAGGACCAAAAGAGACCCAGTACTTC
>13|TRBJ2-7|TRBV7-2|TRBD1|.
CASSSPGGYEQYF
TGTGCCAGCAGCTCTCCAGGGGGTTACGAGCAGTACTTC
>13|TRBJ1-3|TRBV29-1|.|.
CSARGYAGNTIYF
TGCAGCGCCCGAGGTTACGCCGGAAACACCATATATTTT
>15|TRBJ2-5|TRBV6-6|TRBD2|few
CASSYPGLAQETQYF
TGTGCCAGCAGTTACCCCGGACTAGCCCAAGAGACCCAGTACTTC
>14|TRBJ2-1|TRBV13|TRBD1|few
CASSARTGGNEQFF
TGTGCCAGCAGCGCCCGGACAGGGGGAAATGAGCAGTTCTTC